The T cell receptor beta chain under discussion was sequenced for a study of neurological immune-mediated disorders. About the study: A relapsing-remitting course was seen in most of the 34 multiple sclerosis patients and a secondary progressive course in 3.

TCRdb reprocessed the 5' RACE reads via MiXCR and lists one record per CDR3 protein. The sample yields approximately 59,000 distinct CDR3 sequences, around 5.1% seen once. Regarding the study as a whole: The most TCR clonal expansion was seen in HTLV-1-associated myelopathy, and the least was seen in multiple sclerosis, which fell below healthy controls.

V shed 5 bases and J shed 7 bases, with 12 bases lying between them. This CDR3 contains 13 residues. Germline V gene data show CDR1 as MNHEY and CDR2 as SMNVEV (reference sequence). This clonotype appeared many times. No antigen is known for it. The source is a human donor with multiple sclerosis. The donor label of this sample is uncertain. The V gene is TRBV27, the J gene TRBJ1-5; D gene unclear. The sequencing input was PBMCs. The CDR3 nucleotides are TGTGCCAGCAGTCCTACCGACGGGCAGCCCCAGCATTTT. This encodes CASSPTDGQPQHF.